The next 20 T cell receptor beta chains were all read from a single sample in a study of T-cell memory formation after mild COVID-19. A single record per CDR3 protein comes from TCRdb applying MiXCR to the 5' RACE reads. The table has some 340,000 distinct CDR3 sequences, under 15% seen once. What was sequenced was PBMCs or a T cell subset sorted from them (not recorded which). The source of these receptors is a man aged 18-30 years who had mild COVID-19 (a few samples of this study predate the infection). Cell type and time point are not known.

At least ten counts were recorded for this clonotype. V and J are TRBV4-2 and TRBJ2-3, with 13 bases fitting TRBD2. Germline V gene sequence: CDR1 LGHNA, CDR2 YNFKEQ. The J segment lost 10 bases and the V segment lost 2 bases, leaving 3 bases of the junction unmatched. CDR3 length: 14 residues. CDR3 coding DNA: TGTGCCAGCAGCCAACCGGGACTAGCGGGGCCGCAGTATTTT. Residues: CASSQPGLAGPQYF.

The chain couples TRBV5-5 to TRBJ1-2, with D perhaps TRBD1 (6 bases). Trimming stripped 0 bases from V and 6 bases from J, with 12 bases between. Germline CDR1 reads SGHKS; CDR2 reads YYEKEE (reference sequence). CDR3 length: 14 residues. The CDR3 spells CASSLGGGANGYTF. DNA for the CDR3: TGTGCCAGCAGCTTGGGCGGGGGGGCAAATGGCTACACCTTC.

This chain joins TRBV6-6 and TRBJ1-1; 8 nucleotides match TRBD1. The V and J ends lost 6 bases and 3 bases, in that order; junction bases with no gene match: 12. There are 16 residues in the CDR3. Germline V gene sequence: CDR1 MNHNY, CDR2 SVGAGI (reference sequence). CDR3 protein: CASSSSGQGAHTEAFF. The DNA of the CDR3 is TGTGCCAGCAGCTCCTCGGGCCAGGGGGCTCACACTGAAGCTTTCTTT.

This clonotype was recorded many times. This chain connects TRBV4-3 to TRBJ1-6; 10 nucleotides line up with TRBD1. Looked up from germline, CDR1 is LGHNA and CDR2 is YSLEER. The CDR3 is 17 residues long. V lost 0 bases, J lost 8 bases, and 7 bases stayed unmatched. The CDR3 loop is CASSQDDRDRGYSPLHF. Here the CDR3 DNA reads TGCGCCAGCAGCCAAGATGACAGGGACAGGGGCTATTCACCCCTCCACTTT.

The chain joins TRBV2 to TRBJ1-5, with 12 positions matching TRBD1. CDR1 and CDR2 (germline): SNHLY, FYNNEI. The CDR3 consists of 18 residues. Germline trimming cut 8 bases from V and 1 base from J; bases unmatched to any gene: 12. CDR3 region: CASAFAGQGARSNQPQHF. CDR3 bases: TGTGCCAGCGCGTTCGCGGGACAGGGGGCGCGGAGCAATCAGCCCCAGCATTTT.

A few counts support this clonotype. V gene TRBV29-1 combines with J gene TRBJ2-3, with 8 positions matching TRBD1. Germline values: CDR1 SQVTM, CDR2 ANQGSEA. V lost 7 bases, J lost 0 bases, and 18 bases stayed unmatched. This CDR3 has 18 amino acids. The chain's CDR3 is CSAEVVGTGNPSTDTQYF. The CDR3 DNA reads as TGCAGCGCCGAGGTGGTCGGGACAGGCAACCCTAGCACAGATACGCAGTATTTT.

This clonotype occurred a few times. This chain links TRBV20-1 with TRBJ1-4; D unresolved. Germline V gives CDR1 DFQATT, CDR2 SNEGSKA (reference sequence). The V end lost 4 bases, the J end lost 2 bases, and 11 bases lay between the germline ends. This CDR3 has 14 amino acids. The CDR3 is CSATGGSTNEKLFF. DNA of the CDR3: TGCAGTGCTACCGGCGGGAGTACTAATGAAAAACTGTTTTTT.

This clonotype was counted only a few times. The CDR3 loop is CASTHRQGKNTEAFF. The CDR3 DNA follows: TGTGCCAGTACCCATCGACAGGGTAAGAACACTGAAGCTTTCTTT. This chain uses TRBV19 with TRBJ1-1, with 7 bases aligning to TRBD1. CDR3 size: 15 residues. CDR1 and CDR2 (germline): LNHDA, SQIVND (reference sequence). The trim removed 7 bases at V and 1 base at J, leaving 9 bases unmatched.

This sequence joins TRBV4-3 and TRBJ1-1; perhaps TRBD1 as D (6 bases). V lost 1 base to trimming and J lost 3 bases, with 9 bases between them. The CDR3 contains 14 residues. Germline V gene lookup returns CDR1 LGHNA and CDR2 YSLEER. The CDR3, as DNA: TGCGCCAGCAGCCAAGCCCCAGGGGACACTGAAGCTTTCTTT. Translation: CASSQAPGDTEAFF.

V usage is TRBV6-2 or TRBV6-3 and J usage is TRBJ1-5; TRBD1 aligns across 9 bases. The CDR3 runs to 15 residues. The J segment lost 3 bases and the V segment lost 6 bases, leaving 6 bases of the junction unmatched. Germline assignment: CDR1 MNHEY and CDR2 SVGEGT. The CDR3 nucleotides are TGTGCCAGCAGCCGGGACAGGGTTCCCAATCAGCCCCAGCATTTT. Protein: CASSRDRVPNQPQHF.

This clonotype has ten or more counts. The chain employs TRBV3-1 and TRBJ2-3, with D perhaps assigned TRBD1 or TRBD2 (6 bases each). V shed 4 bases and J shed 6 bases, with 17 bases lying between them. CDR1 LGHDT and CDR2 YNNKEL come from the germline V gene (reference sequence). The CDR3 consists of 15 residues. CDR3 in DNA: TGTGCCAGCAGCCCGGGGGCCATCGGAAGTGATACGCAGTATTTT. This translates into CASSPGAIGSDTQYF.

The chain carries TRBV30 and TRBJ2-1; a weak D match, TRBD2 (7 bases). Germline loops: CDR1 GTSNPN, CDR2 SVGIG (reference sequence). The CDR3 loop spans 14 amino acids. V was pared by 1 base and J by 7 bases, with 14 bases between. The CDR3 DNA follows: TGTGCCTGGAGTGCGGGGGGCCCTAGAAATGAGCAGTTCTTC. Residues: CAWSAGGPRNEQFF.

The gene calls are TRBV5-1 and TRBJ2-2; no reliable D call. Trimming removed 1 base at V and 0 bases at J, with 16 bases between. CDR1 and CDR2 (germline): SGHRS, YFSETQ. This CDR3 contains 18 residues. For the CDR3, the DNA is TGCGCCAGCAGCTTGATTTTGTTGGTTTCCCCGAACACCGGGGAGCTGTTTTTT. It codes for CASSLILLVSPNTGELFF. The full variable domain, completed using reference TRBV5-1 and TRBJ2-2, is KAGVTQTPRYLIKTRGQQVTLSCSPISGHRSVSWYQQTPGQGLQFLFEYFSETQRNKGNFPGRFSGRQFSNSRSEMNVSTLELGDSALYLCASSLILLVSPNTGELFFGEGSRLTVL.

In this sample, this clonotype turned up a few times. This chain uses TRBV18 with TRBJ2-7; TRBD1 aligns across 8 bases. This CDR3 is 18 amino acids long. The V and J ends lost 6 bases and 4 bases, in that order; junction bases with no gene match: 20. Germline values: CDR1 KGHSH, CDR2 LQKENI. DNA for the CDR3: TGTGCCAGCTCGTATGGACAGGGATTTCGCGGCGGAGTATACGAGCAGTACGTC. Translated: CASSYGQGFRGGVYEQYV.

In this sample, this clonotype turned up a few times. The CDR3 here is CASSLGPNSPLHF. In nucleotides, the CDR3 is TGCGCCAGCAGCTTGGGGCCTAATTCACCCCTCCACTTT. This chain connects TRBV5-1 to TRBJ1-6; unclear D gene. In germline, CDR1 is SGHRS, CDR2 YFSETQ. Trimming removed 0 bases from V and 6 bases from J, with 4 bases in between. The CDR3 runs to 13 residues.

Only a few counts were recorded for this clonotype. The V and J genes are TRBV7-9 and TRBJ2-5, with D possibly matching TRBD1 (6 bases). The germline gives CDR1 SEHNR, CDR2 FQNEAQ (reference sequence). V dropped 5 bases and J dropped 1 base, with 11 bases sitting between them. The CDR3 has 14 residues. The DNA for the CDR3 is TGTGCCAGCAGCACGGGACATCTCCAAGAGACCCAGTACTTC. Translated, it gives CASSTGHLQETQYF. The full variable domain, in which reference TRBV7-9 and TRBJ2-5 provide the parts outside the CDR3, is DTGVSQNPRHKITKRGQNVTFRCDPISEHNRLYWYRQTLGQGPEFLTYFQNEAQLEKSRLLSDRFSAERPKGSFSTLEIQRTEQGDSAMYLCASSTGHLQETQYFGPGTRLLVL.

This clonotype was picked up many times. At one boundary the junction diverges from the germline segment, which might be a read error. This chain links TRBV5-1 with TRBJ2-5, with no clear D. Germline V gene lookup returns CDR1 SGHRS and CDR2 YFSETQ. The CDR3 has 12 residues. Here the CDR3 reads CASSLARETQYF. CDR3 nucleotide sequence: TGTGCCAGCAGCTTGGCTAGAGAGACCCAGTACTTC.

A few counts support this clonotype. The chain uses TRBV9 and TRBJ2-3; D is possibly TRBD1 (6 bases). This CDR3 region has 15 residues. Germline lookup yields CDR1 SGDLS and CDR2 YYNGEE. V dropped 0 bases and J dropped 4 bases, with 12 bases sitting between them. This chain's CDR3 is CASSVEDSVPDTQYF. In DNA, the CDR3 is TGTGCCAGCAGCGTAGAGGACAGCGTTCCAGATACGCAGTATTTT.

The V call is TRBV7-9, the J call TRBJ2-6, with D possibly called TRBD1 or TRBD2 (5 bases each). The CDR3 sequence is 13 residues long. Trimming pared 6 bases from V and 4 bases from J, leaving 7 bases between. Germline CDR1 reads SEHNR; CDR2 reads FQNEAQ (reference sequence). The CDR3 region is CASRGDGANVLTF. As DNA, the CDR3 is TGTGCCAGCAGAGGGGACGGGGCCAACGTCCTGACTTTC. The full variable domain, with the rest looked up from reference TRBV7-9 and TRBJ2-6, is DTGVSQNPRHKITKRGQNVTFRCDPISEHNRLYWYRQTLGQGPEFLTYFQNEAQLEKSRLLSDRFSAERPKGSFSTLEIQRTEQGDSAMYLCASRGDGANVLTFGAGSRLTVL.

This clonotype has only a few counts. The V call is TRBV11-2, the J call TRBJ2-5; 12 bases match TRBD2. Trimming removed 2 bases from V and 4 bases from J; junction bases left unmatched: 8. Germline CDR1 SGHAT, CDR2 FQNNGV. The CDR3 extends over 17 amino acids. CDR3 nucleotides: TGTGCCAGCAGCTTAAGGCTAGCGGGGGGGCCCCCAGAGACCCAGTACTTC. Translating it yields CASSLRLAGGPPETQYF.